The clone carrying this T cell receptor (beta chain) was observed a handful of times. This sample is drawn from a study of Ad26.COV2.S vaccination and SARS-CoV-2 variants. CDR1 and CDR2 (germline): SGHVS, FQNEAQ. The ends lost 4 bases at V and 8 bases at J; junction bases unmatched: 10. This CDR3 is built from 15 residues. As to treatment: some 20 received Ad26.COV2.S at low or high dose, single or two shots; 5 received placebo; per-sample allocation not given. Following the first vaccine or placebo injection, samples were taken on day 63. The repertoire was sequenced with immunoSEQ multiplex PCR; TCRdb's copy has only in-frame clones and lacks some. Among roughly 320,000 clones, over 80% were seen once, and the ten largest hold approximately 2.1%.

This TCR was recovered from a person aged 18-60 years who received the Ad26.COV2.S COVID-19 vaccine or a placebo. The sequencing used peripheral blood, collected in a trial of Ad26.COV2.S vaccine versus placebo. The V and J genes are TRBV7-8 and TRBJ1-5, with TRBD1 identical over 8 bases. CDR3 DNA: TGTGCCAGCAGCTCCCAAGGACAGGGAAGTAAGCCCCAGCATTTT. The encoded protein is CASSSQGQGSKPQHF.